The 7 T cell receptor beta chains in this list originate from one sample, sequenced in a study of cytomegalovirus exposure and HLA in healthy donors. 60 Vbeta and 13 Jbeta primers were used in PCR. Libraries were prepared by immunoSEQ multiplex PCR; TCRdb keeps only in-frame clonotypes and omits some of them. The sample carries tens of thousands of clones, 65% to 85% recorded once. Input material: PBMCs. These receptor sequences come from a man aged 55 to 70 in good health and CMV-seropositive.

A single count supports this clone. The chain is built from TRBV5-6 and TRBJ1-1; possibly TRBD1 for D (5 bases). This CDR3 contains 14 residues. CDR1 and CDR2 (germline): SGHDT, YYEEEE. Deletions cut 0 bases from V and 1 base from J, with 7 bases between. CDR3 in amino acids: CASSLGDRNTEAFF. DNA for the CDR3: TGTGCCAGCAGCTTGGGTGACAGGAACACTGAAGCTTTCTTT.

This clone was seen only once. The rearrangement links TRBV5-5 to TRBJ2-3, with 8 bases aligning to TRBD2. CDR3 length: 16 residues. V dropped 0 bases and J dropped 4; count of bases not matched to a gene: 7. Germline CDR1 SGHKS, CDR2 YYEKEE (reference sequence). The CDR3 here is CASSLEPGLVPDTQYF. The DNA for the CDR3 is TGTGCCAGCAGCTTGGAACCGGGACTAGTTCCAGATACGCAGTATTTT.

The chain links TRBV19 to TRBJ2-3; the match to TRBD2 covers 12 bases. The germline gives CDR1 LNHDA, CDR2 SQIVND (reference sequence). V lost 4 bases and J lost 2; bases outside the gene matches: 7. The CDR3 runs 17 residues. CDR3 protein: CASSTGLAGLITDTQYF. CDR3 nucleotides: TGTGCCAGTAGTACAGGACTAGCGGGGCTGATCACAGATACGCAGTATTTT.

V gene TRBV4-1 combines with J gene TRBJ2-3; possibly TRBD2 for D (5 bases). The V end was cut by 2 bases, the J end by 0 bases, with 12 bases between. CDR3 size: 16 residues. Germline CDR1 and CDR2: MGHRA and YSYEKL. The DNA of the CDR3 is TGCGCCAGCAGCCAATCCGGGGTTCGGAGCACAGATACGCAGTATTTT. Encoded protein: CASSQSGVRSTDTQYF.

The CDR3 region is CASSYSGVSYEQYF. The CDR3 coding sequence is TGTGCCAGCAGTTACTCAGGGGTCTCCTACGAGCAGTACTTC. The chain carries TRBV6-5 and TRBJ2-7, with D perhaps TRBD1 (5 bases). There are 14 residues in the CDR3. Germline V CDR1 and CDR2: MNHEY, SVGAGI. The V gene lost 0 bases and the J gene lost 0 bases, with 6 bases spanning the gap.

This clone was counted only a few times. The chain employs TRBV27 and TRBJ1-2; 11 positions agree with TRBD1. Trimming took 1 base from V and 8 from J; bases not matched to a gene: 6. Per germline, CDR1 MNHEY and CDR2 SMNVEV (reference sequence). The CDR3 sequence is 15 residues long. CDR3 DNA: TGTGCCAGCAGTTTATTCGGACAGGGGGCGGGGGGCTACACCTTC. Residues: CASSLFGQGAGGYTF.

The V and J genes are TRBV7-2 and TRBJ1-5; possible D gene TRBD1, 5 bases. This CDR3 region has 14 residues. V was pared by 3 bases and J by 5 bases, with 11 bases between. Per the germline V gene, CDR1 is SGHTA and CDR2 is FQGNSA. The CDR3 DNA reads TGTGCCAGCAGCTTGTTTAAAGGGGATCAGCCCCAGCATTTT. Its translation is CASSLFKGDQPQHF.